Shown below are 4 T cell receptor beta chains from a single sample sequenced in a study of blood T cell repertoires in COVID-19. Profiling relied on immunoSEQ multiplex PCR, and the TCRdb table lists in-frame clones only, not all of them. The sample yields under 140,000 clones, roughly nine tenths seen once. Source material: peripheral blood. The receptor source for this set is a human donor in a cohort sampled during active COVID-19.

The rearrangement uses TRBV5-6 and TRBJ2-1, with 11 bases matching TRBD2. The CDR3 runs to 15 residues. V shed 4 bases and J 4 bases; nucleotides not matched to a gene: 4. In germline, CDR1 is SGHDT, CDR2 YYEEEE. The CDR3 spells CASSPTSGDYNEQFF. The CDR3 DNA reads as TGTGCCAGCAGCCCGACTAGCGGGGATTACAATGAGCAGTTCTTC.

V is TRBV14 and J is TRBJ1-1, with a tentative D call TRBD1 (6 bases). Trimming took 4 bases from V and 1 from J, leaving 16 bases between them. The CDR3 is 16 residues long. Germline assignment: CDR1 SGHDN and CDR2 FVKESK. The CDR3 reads CASSRNSGQTNTEAFF. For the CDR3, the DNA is TGTGCCAGCAGCCGAAACTCAGGACAGACGAACACTGAAGCTTTCTTT. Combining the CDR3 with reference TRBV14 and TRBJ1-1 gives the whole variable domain EAGVTQFPSHSVIEKGQTVTLRCDPISGHDNLYWYRRVMGKEIKFLLHFVKESKQDESGMPNNRFLAERTGGTYSTLKVQPAELEDSGVYFCASSRNSGQTNTEAFFGQGTRLTVV.

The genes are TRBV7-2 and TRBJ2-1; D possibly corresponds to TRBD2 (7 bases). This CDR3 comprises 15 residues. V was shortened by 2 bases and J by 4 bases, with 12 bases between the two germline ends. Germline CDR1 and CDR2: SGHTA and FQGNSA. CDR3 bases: TGTGCCAGCAGCTTAAGGGGGGGCCTGTACAATGAGCAGTTCTTC. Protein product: CASSLRGGLYNEQFF.

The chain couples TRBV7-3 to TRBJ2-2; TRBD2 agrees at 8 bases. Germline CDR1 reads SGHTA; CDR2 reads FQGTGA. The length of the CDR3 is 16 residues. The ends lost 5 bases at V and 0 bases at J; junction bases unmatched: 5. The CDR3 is CASSQLSGANTGELFF. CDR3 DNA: TGTGCCAGCAGCCAACTTAGCGGGGCGAACACCGGGGAGCTGTTTTTT. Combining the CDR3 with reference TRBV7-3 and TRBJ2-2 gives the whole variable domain GAGVSQTPSNKVTEKGKYVELRCDPISGHTALYWYRQSLGQGPEFLIYFQGTGAADDSGLPNDRFFAVRPEGSVSTLKIQRTERGDSAVYLCASSQLSGANTGELFFGEGSRLTVL.